These 13 T cell receptor beta chains were all obtained from the same sample, sequenced in a study of cytomegalovirus exposure and HLA in healthy donors. It was with 60 Vbeta and 13 Jbeta primers that the PCR ran. Assay: immunoSEQ multiplex PCR; the TCRdb copy retains only in-frame clones and omits some. This sample has more than 100,000 clones; just over 15% occur once, and the top ten carry over 1.5%. The specimen sequenced was PBMCs. These receptors were obtained from a woman aged 18-29 years in good health and CMV-seronegative.

The V call is TRBV7-6, the J call TRBJ2-2, with TRBD2 as a possible D gene (5 bases). The CDR3 extends over 17 amino acids. Germline CDR1 is SGHVS and CDR2 is FNYEAQ. V dropped 6 bases and J dropped 2 bases, with 19 bases sitting between them. The DNA for the CDR3 is TGTGCCAGCAGTAGCTTGGAGGCCAGGCGAAACACCGGGGAGCTGTTTTTT. Its protein product is CASSSLEARRNTGELFF.

V and J are TRBV6-1 and TRBJ2-6, with D possibly matching TRBD2 (5 bases). Germline lookup yields CDR1 MNHNS and CDR2 SASEGT. There are 15 residues in the CDR3. With 4 bases removed from V and 0 bases from J, the gap between germline ends came to 7 bases. CDR3 coding DNA: TGTGCCAGCAGTGCGGGGTACTCTGGGGCCAACGTCCTGACTTTC. It translates to CASSAGYSGANVLTF.

This clone has a handful of counts. The rearrangement links TRBV28 to TRBJ1-1, with 7 bases aligning to TRBD1. Germline V gene sequence: CDR1 MDHEN, CDR2 SYDVKM. This CDR3 has 14 residues. V was clipped by 3 bases and J by 5 bases; unmatched bases: 6. The CDR3 DNA is TGTGCCAGCAGTTTTTTAGGGGGCCGAACTGAAGCTTTCTTT. Amino acid sequence: CASSFLGGRTEAFF.

V and J are TRBV7-9 and TRBJ2-7; weak D call: TRBD1 (5 bases). This CDR3 has 14 residues. The ends were cut back, 1 base at V and 0 bases at J, with 7 bases in the middle. Germline values: CDR1 SEHNR, CDR2 FQNEAQ (reference sequence). DNA for the CDR3: TGTGCCAGCAGCTTAGTAGACAGCTCCTACGAGCAGTACTTC. This translates into CASSLVDSSYEQYF.

The sample holds a few counts of this clone. The chain is built from TRBV25-1 and TRBJ1-2, with D unclear. CDR1 is MGHDK, CDR2 SYGVNS, per germline. This CDR3 is 13 amino acids long. Trimming left V 1 base short and J 2 bases short, with 5 bases between. CDR3 nucleotides: TGTGCCAGCAGTGAATCCCCGAACTATGGCTACACCTTC. Its protein product is CASSESPNYGYTF.

In this sample, this clone turned up a few times. The chain employs TRBV7-3 and TRBJ2-5, with D possibly being TRBD2 (5 bases). CDR1 SGHTA and CDR2 FQGTGA come from the germline V gene. CDR3 length: 13 residues. Trimming pared 5 bases from V and 2 bases from J, leaving 9 bases between. The CDR3 loop is CASSPRGQETQYF. The CDR3 DNA reads TGTGCCAGCAGCCCTCGGGGTCAAGAGACCCAGTACTTC.

This chain links TRBV5-1 with TRBJ2-2, with D maybe TRBD2 (5 bases). The V end was cut by 3 bases, the J end by 7 bases, with 10 bases between. CDR3 size: 13 residues. Germline CDR1 SGHRS, CDR2 YFSETQ. CDR3 amino acids: CASSSGFGGELFF. DNA of the CDR3: TGCGCCAGCAGCTCGGGGTTCGGCGGGGAGCTGTTTTTT.

This clone has just a few counts. V gene TRBV29-1 combines with J gene TRBJ2-5, with a possible D match to TRBD1 (6 bases). V gave up 7 bases and J gave up 5 bases, with 17 bases separating them. This CDR3 is 13 amino acids long. Germline assignment: CDR1 SQVTM and CDR2 ANQGSEA. This CDR3 is CSAGTHLTETQYF. The DNA of the CDR3 is TGCAGCGCTGGGACACACCTCACGGAGACCCAGTACTTC.

This sequence joins TRBV5-4 and TRBJ2-3; 10 bases are shared with TRBD1. CDR3 size: 16 residues. Germline loops: CDR1 SGHNT, CDR2 YYREEE (reference sequence). V trimming: 0 bases; J trimming: 0 bases; junction bases outside the gene matches: 1. This chain's CDR3 is CASSLGQGASTDTQYF. CDR3 bases: TGTGCCAGCAGCTTGGGACAGGGGGCTAGCACAGATACGCAGTATTTT.

The V gene is TRBV13, the J gene TRBJ2-5, with 12 bases that match TRBD2. The CDR3 spans 21 residues. V lost 5 bases to trimming and J lost 3 bases; unmatched junction nucleotides: 22. The germline V gene encodes CDR1 PRHDT and CDR2 FYEKMQ (reference sequence). CDR3 loop: CASSARPGRELAGGVEETQYF. Here the CDR3 DNA reads TGTGCCAGCAGCGCCCGACCGGGACGGGAACTAGCGGGGGGTGTGGAAGAGACCCAGTACTTC.

This chain's CDR3 is CASSKTNSGNIQYF. CDR3 bases: TGCGCCAGCAGCAAAACTAATTCTGGAAACATTCAGTACTTC. The chain carries TRBV5-1 and TRBJ2-4; the D is unclear. The V gene's germline CDR1 is SGHRS and CDR2 YFSETQ. The CDR3 contains 14 residues. The V gene lost 4 bases and the J gene lost 6 bases, with 14 bases spanning the gap.

This clone was counted only a few times. The genes are TRBV5-1 and TRBJ2-7; 8 bases are a match to TRBD1. V dropped 5 bases and J dropped 2; count of bases not matched to a gene: 6. Germline values: CDR1 SGHRS, CDR2 YFSETQ. The CDR3 consists of 14 residues. The CDR3 reads CASSHRGQAYEQYF. The CDR3 nucleotides read TGCGCCAGCAGTCACCGGGGACAGGCCTACGAGCAGTACTTC.

This clone came up a few times. V gene TRBV2 combines with J gene TRBJ2-2; D unresolved. The CDR3 extends over 14 amino acids. The germline V and J ends were trimmed by 1 base and 7 bases, with 10 bases remaining between them. Germline CDR1 and CDR2: SNHLY and FYNNEI. For the CDR3, the DNA is TGTGCCAGCAGTGAAGTTGGGCACGGCGGGGAGCTGTTTTTT. Residues: CASSEVGHGGELFF.